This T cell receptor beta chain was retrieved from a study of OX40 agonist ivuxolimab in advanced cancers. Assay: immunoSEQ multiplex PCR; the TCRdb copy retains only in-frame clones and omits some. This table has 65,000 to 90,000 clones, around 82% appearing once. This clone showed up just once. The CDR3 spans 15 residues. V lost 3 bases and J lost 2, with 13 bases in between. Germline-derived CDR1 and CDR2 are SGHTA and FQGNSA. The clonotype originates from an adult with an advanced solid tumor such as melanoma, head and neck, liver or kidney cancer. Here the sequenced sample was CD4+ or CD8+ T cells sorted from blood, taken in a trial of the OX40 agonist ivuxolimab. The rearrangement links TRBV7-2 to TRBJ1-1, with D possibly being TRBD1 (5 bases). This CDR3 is CASSFGRGVNTEAFF. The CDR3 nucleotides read TGTGCCAGCAGCTTCGGACGGGGGGTCAACACTGAAGCTTTCTTT.